This entry lists 13 T cell receptor beta chains sequenced from one sample in a study of regulatory T cells in long-lasting Graves disease. Assembly of TCR beta libraries relied on iRepertoire HTBI primers together with Arm-PCR of CDR3 regions. TCRdb re-derived calls from the multiplex PCR reads in MiXCR, one entry per CDR3 protein. The sample records about 500,000 distinct CDR3 sequences, more than 10% being singletons. Specified time point: newly diagnosed GD, antithyroid drugs for less than 3 months. Following extraction of RNA from PBMCs, that RNA was used to make the TCR library. The same specimen was also included in a second study, on T cells in Graves' hyperthyroidism and ophthalmopathy.

Sequenced material: peripheral blood mononuclear cells (PBMCs), taken at new diagnosis, from a patient treated with antithyroid drugs. These receptor sequences come from a woman aged 25-40 years with Graves disease.

This clonotype occurred a few times. The CDR3 spells CASSESLVRADEQFF. CDR3 nucleotide sequence: TGCGCCAGCAGTGAGTCGCTAGTACGGGCCGATGAGCAGTTCTTC. The rearrangement joins TRBV10-2 to TRBJ2-1; D is ambiguous. This CDR3 has 15 amino acids. Trimming pared 0 bases from V and 8 bases from J, leaving 14 bases between. Germline CDR1 reads WSHSY; CDR2 reads SAAADI.

This clonotype appeared many times. V usage is TRBV2 and J usage is TRBJ2-4; 12 bases agree with TRBD2. This CDR3 has 14 amino acids. Germline V gene data show CDR1 as SNHLY and CDR2 as FYNNEI. After removal of 8 bases from V and 8 bases from J, the junction contained 7 bases not matched to a gene. The CDR3 region is CASARLAGDYIQYF. The CDR3 DNA follows: TGTGCCAGCGCCCGACTAGCGGGAGATTACATTCAGTACTTC.

This clonotype was seen at least ten times. The gene calls are TRBV11-2 and TRBJ2-1, with 10 nucleotides matching TRBD2. Losses at the gene ends were 5 bases for V and 4 bases for J; bases not matched to a gene: 8. The CDR3 runs to 16 residues. Per the germline V gene, CDR1 is SGHAT and CDR2 is FQNNGV. Written as DNA, the CDR3 is TGTGCCAGCAGCCCCTCCAGCGGGAGGGCGTACAATGAGCAGTTCTTC. Protein: CASSPSSGRAYNEQFF.

Ten or more counts support this clonotype. The genes are TRBV27 and TRBJ2-7, with 13 bases matching TRBD2. The germline V gene encodes CDR1 MNHEY and CDR2 SMNVEV (reference sequence). Trimming took 4 bases from V and 3 from J; bases not matched to a gene: 6. This CDR3 contains 16 residues. The CDR3 loop is CASSSMTSGRNYEQYF. DNA for the CDR3: TGTGCCAGCAGTTCAATGACTAGCGGGAGGAACTACGAGCAGTACTTC.

This clonotype was counted a few times. The V gene is TRBV30, the J gene TRBJ2-1, with TRBD2 matching 8 bases. CDR1 and CDR2 (germline): GTSNPN, SVGIG (reference sequence). Trimming cost V 0 bases and J 8 bases; bases outside gene matches: 6. This CDR3 region has 14 residues. CDR3 region: CAWSVAGASYEQFF. Here the CDR3 DNA reads TGTGCCTGGAGTGTAGCGGGAGCTTCGTATGAGCAGTTCTTC. The whole variable domain, remainder taken from reference TRBV30 and TRBJ2-1, is SQTIHQWPATLVQPVGSPLSLECTVEGTSNPNLYWYRQAAGRGLQLLFYSVGIGQISSEVPQNLSASRPQDRQFILSSKKLLLSDSGFYLCAWSVAGASYEQFFGPGTRLTVL.

This clonotype was seen ten or more times. The chain couples TRBV12-5 to TRBJ1-1, with D possibly matching TRBD1 (5 bases). Germline V lookup: CDR1 LGHNT, CDR2 FRNRAP. This CDR3 is built from 14 residues. Deletions cut 1 base from V and 3 bases from J, with 9 bases between. The CDR3 protein is CASGLEGPHTEAFF. The CDR3 DNA is TGTGCTAGTGGTTTGGAGGGGCCACACACTGAAGCTTTCTTT.

In this sample, this clonotype turned up a few times. This chain links TRBV14 with TRBJ1-2, with 9 positions matching TRBD1. Germline V gene data show CDR1 as SGHDN and CDR2 as FVKESK. The ends lost 0 bases at V and 8 bases at J; junction bases unmatched: 10. This CDR3 has 16 residues. In nucleotides, the CDR3 is TGTGCCAGCAGCCAAGATTTGAGGACAGGGGATTGGGGCTACACCTTC. Translation: CASSQDLRTGDWGYTF.

Many counts were recorded for this clonotype. Its ends do not fully match the called genes, so a read error is possible. This chain connects TRBV30 to TRBJ1-6, with D maybe TRBD1 (6 bases). This CDR3 has 17 amino acids. Looked up from germline, CDR1 is GTSNPN and CDR2 is SVGIG (reference sequence). DNA for the CDR3: TGTGCCTGGAGTTTTGCAGGTGGACAGACCTACAATTCACCCCTCCACTTT. Its translation is CAWSFAGGQTYNSPLHF.

Details on this clonotype: At one end the junction does not follow the germline gene, possibly because of a read error. The chain joins TRBV13 to TRBJ2-1; 9 bases fit TRBD2. The germline V gene has CDR1 PRHDT and CDR2 FYEKMQ (reference sequence). CDR3 length: 15 amino acids. The CDR3 nucleotides read TGTGCCAGCAGCTCTAGCGGGACCCCAAACGGTGAGCAGTCCTTC. It encodes CASSSSGTPNGEQSF.

Many counts were recorded for this clonotype. The chain links TRBV7-8 to TRBJ2-7; 11 bases match TRBD2. Trimming at V came to 3 bases and at J to 0 bases, leaving 1 base not matched to a gene. CDR3 length: 15 residues. Germline V gives CDR1 SGHVS, CDR2 FQNEAQ. CDR3 in DNA: TGTGCCAGCAGCTTGACTAGCGGGAACTCCTACGAGCAGTACTTC. Translated, it gives CASSLTSGNSYEQYF.

This clonotype occurred many times. The chain is built from TRBV30 and TRBJ2-7, with 7 nucleotides matching TRBD1. V shed 4 bases and J 5 bases; nucleotides not matched to a gene: 14. The V gene's germline CDR1 is GTSNPN and CDR2 SVGIG (reference sequence). This CDR3 is 15 amino acids long. CDR3: CAWNPKTGAYNEQYF. The CDR3, as DNA: TGTGCCTGGAACCCGAAAACAGGGGCTTACAACGAGCAGTACTTC.

The chain carries TRBV14 and TRBJ2-7; no clear D. With 6 bases removed from V and 2 bases from J, the gap between germline ends came to 17 bases. The CDR3 is 15 residues long. In germline, CDR1 is SGHDN, CDR2 FVKESK. The CDR3 protein is CASSYSNSYAYEQYF. Here the CDR3 DNA reads TGTGCCAGCAGTTACTCCAACAGTTATGCCTACGAGCAGTACTTC.

This clonotype was observed once. This sequence joins TRBV3-1 and TRBJ2-1; TRBD2 is a possible D gene (5 bases). Germline V CDR1 and CDR2: LGHDT, YNNKEL (reference sequence). The V and J ends lost 4 bases and 7 bases respectively, with 11 bases between them. The CDR3 runs to 13 residues. The CDR3 loop is CASSRTRGNEQFF. The CDR3 DNA reads as TGTGCCAGCAGCCGGACCCGGGGTAATGAGCAGTTCTTC.